Presented here are 20 T cell receptor beta chains from one specimen sequenced in a study of immune cell composition in non-small cell lung cancer. Assay: immunoSEQ multiplex PCR; the TCRdb copy retains only in-frame clones and omits some. The table has about 4,900 clones, over 65% seen once. The sample comprised lung tumor tissue. These TCRs come from a human donor with non-small cell lung cancer.

The gene calls are TRBV10-1 and TRBJ2-5; possible D gene TRBD2, 7 bases. V lost 7 bases, J lost 5 bases, and 20 bases lay in between. Looked up from germline, CDR1 is WNHNN and CDR2 is SYGVQD (reference sequence). This CDR3 region has 15 residues. In DNA, the CDR3 is TGCGCCAGCATTTGGGGGGGCCCTAACGAGGAGACCCAGTACTTC. Its translation: CASIWGGPNEETQYF.

The chain recombines TRBV10-3 with TRBJ1-3; D remains ambiguous. This CDR3 region has 15 residues. Trimming removed 2 bases at V and 0 bases at J, with 8 bases between. Germline CDR1 is ENHRY and CDR2 is SYGVKD. CDR3: CAISETGSSGNTIYF. DNA for the CDR3: TGTGCCATCAGTGAGACGGGGTCCTCTGGAAACACCATATATTTT.

The V gene is TRBV9, the J gene TRBJ2-7, with 12 bases aligning to TRBD2. Unmatched junction bases numbered 8, after V lost 4 bases and J lost 6 bases. The CDR3 loop spans 15 amino acids. Germline loops: CDR1 SGDLS, CDR2 YYNGEE. The CDR3 coding sequence is TGTGCCAGCAGCCGAGCGGGACTAGCGGGTGGCGAGCAGTACTTC. Its translation: CASSRAGLAGGEQYF.

The genes are TRBV28 and TRBJ2-5; D uncertain. Germline V gene lookup returns CDR1 MDHEN and CDR2 SYDVKM. Trimming pared 4 bases from V and 8 bases from J, leaving 11 bases between. CDR3 length: 12 residues. The CDR3 spells CASSSPALTQYF. The DNA of the CDR3 is TGTGCCAGCAGTTCGCCCGCGCTTACCCAGTACTTC. The variable domain in full, completed from reference TRBV28 and TRBJ2-5, reads DVKVTQSSRYLVKRTGEKVFLECVQDMDHENMFWYRQDPGLGLRLIYFSYDVKMKEKGDIPEGYSVSREKKERFSLILESASTNQTSMYLCASSSPALTQYFGPGTRLLVL.

V and J are TRBV18 and TRBJ2-2, with D possibly TRBD1 on 6 matching bases. Germline CDR1 and CDR2: KGHSH and LQKENI. V gave up 2 bases and J gave up 1 base, with 20 bases separating them. The CDR3 is made up of 19 amino acids. CDR3 in amino acids: CASSPEGGTGHWNTGELFF. The CDR3 DNA reads as TGTGCCAGCTCACCAGAAGGTGGAACGGGACATTGGAACACCGGGGAGCTGTTTTTT.

This clone was observed a few times. The gene calls are TRBV30 and TRBJ2-3; the D gene is possibly TRBD2 (6 bases). This CDR3 has 17 residues. Trimming cost V 0 bases and J 6 bases, with 22 bases left between them. Germline V CDR1 and CDR2: GTSNPN, SVGIG (reference sequence). This CDR3 is CAWSVYGTPQLEDTQYF. The CDR3, as DNA: TGTGCCTGGAGTGTTTACGGGACTCCTCAATTGGAGGATACGCAGTATTTT.

The chain couples TRBV6-4 to TRBJ2-7, with 11 bases matching TRBD1. Trimming at V came to 6 bases and at J to 2 bases, leaving 3 bases not matched to a gene. CDR3 length: 14 amino acids. In germline, CDR1 is MRHNA, CDR2 SNTAGT. The CDR3 spells CASSAGQGAYEQYF. CDR3 coding DNA: TGTGCCAGCAGCGCGGGACAGGGGGCCTACGAGCAGTACTTC.

This clone was seen once. This sequence joins TRBV30 and TRBJ2-7, with TRBD1 identical over 11 bases. The V and J ends lost 1 base and 6 bases, in that order; junction bases with no gene match: 11. The CDR3 runs to 16 residues. Germline values: CDR1 GTSNPN, CDR2 SVGIG (reference sequence). The CDR3 loop is CAWSAPGQGVRTEQYF. The CDR3 DNA sequence: TGTGCCTGGAGTGCACCGGGACAGGGGGTACGAACCGAGCAGTACTTC. Together with reference TRBV30 and TRBJ2-7, the CDR3 gives the full variable domain: SQTIHQWPATLVQPVGSPLSLECTVEGTSNPNLYWYRQAAGRGLQLLFYSVGIGQISSEVPQNLSASRPQDRQFILSSKKLLLSDSGFYLCAWSAPGQGVRTEQYFGPGTRLTVT.

This chain connects TRBV7-8 to TRBJ1-3; maybe TRBD1 (6 bases). The CDR3 length is 15 residues. CDR1 SGHVS and CDR2 FQNEAQ come from the germline V gene. Trimming pared 5 bases from V and 0 bases from J, leaving 11 bases between. This CDR3 is CASSLGQSSGNTIYF. In DNA form, the CDR3 reads TGTGCCAGCAGCCTCGGACAGAGCTCTGGAAACACCATATATTTT.

This clone was detected only once. This rearrangement joins TRBV6-1 to TRBJ1-2; no clear D gene. Between the trimmed V and J ends, which lost 7 bases and 8 bases, there was a span of 14 bases. In germline, CDR1 is MNHNS, CDR2 SASEGT. The length of the CDR3 is 12 residues. The CDR3: CASTLTLGGYTF. The CDR3 coding sequence is TGTGCCAGCACCCTCACCCTCGGGGGCTACACCTTC.

The gene calls are TRBV6-5 and TRBJ2-1, with 9 bases lining up with TRBD1. V lost 6 bases and J lost 5; bases outside the gene matches: 8. CDR3 length equals 15 residues. Per germline, CDR1 MNHEY and CDR2 SVGAGI. This chain's CDR3 is CASRPTGQGNNEQFF. DNA of the CDR3: TGTGCCAGCAGGCCTACGGGACAGGGAAACAATGAGCAGTTCTTC.

This chain uses TRBV7-9 with TRBJ1-2; the D is unclear. The CDR3 contains 14 residues. Per the germline V gene, CDR1 is SEHNR and CDR2 is FQNEAQ (reference sequence). Trimming stripped 1 base from V and 3 bases from J, with 9 bases between. The CDR3 reads CASSLVLSYYGYTF. CDR3 nucleotides: TGTGCCAGCAGCTTAGTGTTAAGCTACTATGGCTACACCTTC.

This chain uses TRBV2 with TRBJ2-7; a weak D match, TRBD2 (5 bases). Germline values: CDR1 SNHLY, CDR2 FYNNEI. V was clipped by 3 bases and J by 2 bases, with 11 bases between them. CDR3 length equals 14 residues. The chain's CDR3 is CASSDRRGPYEQYF. The CDR3 DNA follows: TGTGCCAGCAGTGATCGACGGGGTCCCTACGAGCAGTACTTC.

The rearrangement uses TRBV5-1 and TRBJ2-3; 8 bases map to TRBD1. V shed 4 bases, J shed 2 bases, and the junction held 9 bases outside the gene matches. The CDR3 spans 16 residues. The germline CDR1 and CDR2 sequences are SGHRS and YFSETQ. The CDR3 DNA follows: TGCGCCAGCAGCCCGGGACAGGTTATTAACACAGATACGCAGTATTTT. It codes for CASSPGQVINTDTQYF.

This clone was detected only once. CDR3 residues: CASSLGQDADEQFF. CDR3 bases: TGCGCCAGCAGCTTGGGCCAGGATGCTGATGAGCAGTTCTTC. V and J are TRBV5-1 and TRBJ2-1; no clear D. Between the trimmed V and J ends, which lost 0 bases and 8 bases, there was a span of 12 bases. Looked up from germline, CDR1 is SGHRS and CDR2 is YFSETQ. The CDR3 has 14 amino acids. Combining the CDR3 with reference TRBV5-1 and TRBJ2-1 gives the whole variable domain KAGVTQTPRYLIKTRGQQVTLSCSPISGHRSVSWYQQTPGQGLQFLFEYFSETQRNKGNFPGRFSGRQFSNSRSEMNVSTLELGDSALYLCASSLGQDADEQFFGPGTRLTVL.

V and J are TRBV5-1 and TRBJ2-7; TRBD1 agrees at 8 bases. Per germline, CDR1 SGHRS and CDR2 YFSETQ. J lost 5 bases, V lost 0 bases, and 7 bases had no gene match. CDR3 size: 15 residues. The CDR3 spells CASSLGPGGFNEQYF. The CDR3 nucleotides are TGCGCCAGCAGCTTGGGACCAGGGGGCTTCAACGAGCAGTACTTC.

Relative to its sample, this clone is large. The chain is built from TRBV2 and TRBJ2-5; 8 bases line up with TRBD1. CDR3 length equals 15 residues. CDR1 is SNHLY and CDR2 is FYNNEI in the germline V gene. J gave up 5 bases and V 4 bases, and 9 bases lay outside the gene matches. The CDR3 DNA reads TGTGCCAGCAGTGGACTACAGGGGGACGGGGAGACCCAGTACTTC. It is translated as CASSGLQGDGETQYF.

The chain links TRBV6-5 to TRBJ1-2; D is undetermined. Germline assignment: CDR1 MNHEY and CDR2 SVGAGI. The CDR3 spans 13 residues. Trimming stripped 6 bases from V and 3 bases from J, with 11 bases between. CDR3 in DNA: TGTGCCAGCAGGGCAGGAGGGTACTATGGCTACACCTTC. Its protein is CASRAGGYYGYTF.

The gene calls are TRBV4-2 and TRBJ2-1; 7 bases agree with TRBD2. CDR1 LGHNA and CDR2 YNFKEQ come from the germline V gene. V lost 4 bases to trimming and J lost 9 bases; unmatched junction nucleotides: 15. The CDR3 totals 16 residues. The CDR3 protein is CASSRISGGFDVEQFF. Written as DNA, the CDR3 is TGTGCCAGCAGCCGGATTTCGGGGGGTTTTGACGTTGAGCAGTTCTTC.

By frequency in the sample, this clone is medium-sized. This chain links TRBV7-8 with TRBJ1-2; 7 positions match TRBD1. CDR1 SGHVS and CDR2 FQNEAQ come from the germline V gene. The CDR3 is made up of 13 amino acids. Germline trimming cut 1 base from V and 7 bases from J; bases unmatched to any gene: 3. Here the CDR3 DNA reads TGTGCCAGCAGCTTAGGAGGGGGCTCTGGCTACACCTTC. It encodes CASSLGGGSGYTF. Variable domain in full (rest from reference TRBV7-8 and TRBJ1-2): GAGVSQSPRYKVAKRGQDVALRCDPISGHVSLFWYQQALGQGPEFLTYFQNEAQLDKSGLPSDRFFAERPEGSVSTLKIQRTQQEDSAVYLCASSLGGGSGYTFGSGTRLTVV.